What follows is one T cell receptor beta chain and its context. Its antigen is not identified. The sample belongs to a study of OX40 agonist ivuxolimab in advanced cancers. Study information: Patients received intravenous ivuxolimab every 2 weeks at 0.01 to 10 mg/kg. Dose-escalation patients had hepatocellular carcinoma, melanoma, renal cell or head and neck cancer. The group had a mean age of 60 years, ranged from about 20 to 80, and was just under 85% male. Findings and caveats of the study: On average, CD8+ T cells showed a greater number of expanded clones than CD4+.

Assay: immunoSEQ multiplex PCR; the TCRdb copy retains only in-frame clones and omits some. The data show some 27,000 clones, about nine tenths seen once. This clonotype was obtained from an adult with an advanced solid tumor such as melanoma, head and neck, liver or kidney cancer. Sequences were derived from CD4+ or CD8+ T cells sorted from blood, sampled in a trial of the OX40 agonist ivuxolimab.

This CDR3 reads CARERGQGRSGELFF. The CDR3 DNA sequence: TGTGCCAGAGAAAGGGGACAGGGACGCTCCGGGGAGCTGTTTTTT. The rearrangement uses TRBV2 and TRBJ2-2, with TRBD1 identical over 9 bases. Per the germline V gene, CDR1 is SNHLY and CDR2 is FYNNEI. With 9 bases clipped from V and 6 bases from J, the junction kept 11 bases outside the gene matches. This CDR3 is 15 amino acids long.